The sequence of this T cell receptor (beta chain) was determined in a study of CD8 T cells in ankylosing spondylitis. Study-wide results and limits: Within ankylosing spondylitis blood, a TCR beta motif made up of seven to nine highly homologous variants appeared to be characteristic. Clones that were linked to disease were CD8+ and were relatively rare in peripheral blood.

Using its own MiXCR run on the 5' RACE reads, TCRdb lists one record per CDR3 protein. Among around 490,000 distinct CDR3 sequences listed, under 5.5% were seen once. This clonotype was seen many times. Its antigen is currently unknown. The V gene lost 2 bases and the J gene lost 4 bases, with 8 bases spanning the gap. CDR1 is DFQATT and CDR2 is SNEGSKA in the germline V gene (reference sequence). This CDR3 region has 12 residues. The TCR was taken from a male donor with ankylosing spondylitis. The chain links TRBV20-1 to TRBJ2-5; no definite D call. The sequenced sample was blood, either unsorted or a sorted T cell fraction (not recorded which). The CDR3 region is CSARWQRETQYF. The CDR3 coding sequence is TGCAGTGCTAGATGGCAGCGAGAGACCCAGTACTTC.